One and the same sample provided the 30 T cell receptor beta chains below, sequenced in a study of shared T cell receptors in the human thymus. Sequenced by immunoSEQ multiplex PCR; TCRdb stores in-frame clones only, minus some. The sample holds 720,000 or so clones, roughly 85% seen once. The data were also submitted as part of a second study, on human thymus T cells.

The sample consisted of thymocytes. Receptors were obtained from a girl in the first two years of life with a congenital heart defect.

This chain connects TRBV6-5 to TRBJ2-2; a weak D match, TRBD1 (5 bases). In germline, CDR1 is MNHEY, CDR2 SVGAGI. V was shortened by 0 bases and J by 0 bases, with 5 bases between the two germline ends. The CDR3 sequence is 15 residues long. The DNA of the CDR3 is TGTGCCAGCAGTTACTCCAGGGCGAACACCGGGGAGCTGTTTTTT. Protein sequence: CASSYSRANTGELFF.

V and J are TRBV7-6 and TRBJ2-5; maybe TRBD2 (6 bases). The CDR3 spans 17 residues. V shed 0 bases and J shed 9 bases, with 23 bases lying between them. CDR1 and CDR2 from the germline V gene are SGHVS and FNYEAQ. The CDR3 region is CASSLAGRNYGSGAQYF. In nucleotides, the CDR3 is TGTGCCAGCAGCTTAGCGGGGCGGAACTACGGCTCGGGGGCCCAGTACTTC.

This chain uses TRBV27 with TRBJ1-1; no definite D call. CDR3 length: 14 amino acids. V lost 1 base and J lost 8, with 14 bases in between. The germline V gene has CDR1 MNHEY and CDR2 SMNVEV (reference sequence). CDR3 nucleotide sequence: TGTGCCAGCAGTTTATACTTTTCGGAGGGAGAAGCTTTCTTT. It translates to CASSLYFSEGEAFF.

This clone occurred once. J is TRBJ2-5 and V is TRBV5-1, with 7 bases identical to TRBD1. The germline CDR1 and CDR2 sequences are SGHRS and YFSETQ. CDR3 length: 17 amino acids. Unmatched junction bases numbered 11, after V lost 1 base and J lost 2 bases. CDR3 bases: TGCGCCAGCAGCTTGTTCGTTAAGGGGGCCCCTCAAGAGACCCAGTACTTC. Protein sequence: CASSLFVKGAPQETQYF.

V is TRBV5-1 and J is TRBJ2-7; 7 nucleotides agree with TRBD1. The CDR3 extends over 16 amino acids. Per the germline V gene, CDR1 is SGHRS and CDR2 is YFSETQ. V gave up 1 base and J gave up 0 bases; unmatched junction bases: 7. In nucleotides, the CDR3 is TGCGCCAGCAGCTTGATGGGTGGGGACAGCTCCTACGAGCAGTACTTC. Residues: CASSLMGGDSSYEQYF.

This rearrangement joins TRBV10-2 to TRBJ1-6; 7 bases map to TRBD1. Germline V gene lookup returns CDR1 WSHSY and CDR2 SAAADI. After removal of 6 bases from V and 10 bases from J, the junction contained 9 bases not matched to a gene. This CDR3 spans 14 amino acids. This CDR3 reads CASSEQGFRSPLHF. For the CDR3, the DNA is TGCGCCAGCAGCGAACAGGGGTTCCGGTCACCCCTCCACTTT.

The chain joins TRBV6-5 to TRBJ2-7, with TRBD2 as a possible D gene (5 bases). CDR1 is MNHEY, CDR2 SVGAGI, per germline. V was pared by 6 bases and J by 2 bases, with 17 bases between. This CDR3 has 15 amino acids. The DNA of the CDR3 is TGTGCCAGCAGAAACTTACACCGGACTGCCTACGAGCAGTACTTC. It translates to CASRNLHRTAYEQYF.

The V and J genes are TRBV9 and TRBJ1-2; the D gene is possibly TRBD1 (5 bases). The CDR3 is 17 residues long. The germline CDR1 and CDR2 sequences are SGDLS and YYNGEE. Trimming stripped 2 bases from V and 3 bases from J, with 20 bases between. The CDR3 loop is CASSVYERNTGYYGYTF. The DNA for the CDR3 is TGTGCCAGCAGCGTTTACGAAAGAAATACAGGATACTATGGCTACACCTTC.

V gene TRBV6-5 combines with J gene TRBJ1-1; maybe TRBD1 (6 bases). Germline V lookup: CDR1 MNHEY, CDR2 SVGAGI. With 7 bases removed from V and 3 bases from J, the gap between germline ends came to 12 bases. This CDR3 comprises 13 residues. The CDR3 spells CASTIGGDTEAFF. CDR3 DNA: TGTGCCAGCACCATTGGGGGCGACACTGAAGCTTTCTTT.

This chain connects TRBV5-6 to TRBJ1-1; D is ambiguous. This CDR3 is built from 17 residues. Looked up from germline, CDR1 is SGHDT and CDR2 is YYEEEE. V lost 2 bases to trimming and J lost 0 bases, with 17 bases between them. CDR3 sequence reads: CASSLIRSGRMNTEAFF. CDR3 in DNA: TGTGCCAGCAGCTTAATCCGTAGCGGCAGGATGAACACTGAAGCTTTCTTT.

The rearrangement uses TRBV6-6 and TRBJ1-4; D is unresolved. CDR1 MNHNY and CDR2 SVGAGI come from the germline V gene (reference sequence). The CDR3 consists of 15 residues. Trimming took 0 bases from V and 4 from J, leaving 9 bases between them. This chain's CDR3 is CASSYSSVFNEKLFF. In DNA, the CDR3 is TGTGCCAGCAGTTACTCGTCCGTCTTTAATGAAAAACTGTTTTTT.

This rearrangement joins TRBV7-6 to TRBJ1-6, with 9 bases aligning to TRBD1. V gave up 5 bases and J gave up 4 bases; unmatched junction bases: 9. CDR3 size: 17 residues. Germline V gene lookup returns CDR1 SGHVS and CDR2 FNYEAQ. CDR3 region: CASSDTGQGSYNSPLHF. The CDR3 DNA reads TGTGCCAGCAGCGATACTGGACAGGGGAGTTATAATTCACCCCTCCACTTT.

V and J are TRBV5-4 and TRBJ1-4, with 8 bases lining up with TRBD1. CDR1 is SGHNT and CDR2 is YYREEE in the germline V gene (reference sequence). V lost 2 bases and J lost 10; bases outside the gene matches: 19. This CDR3 comprises 18 residues. The CDR3 DNA follows: TGTGCCAGCAGCTTTCGCCAGGGGGCGAAAAAGGGGCAAGGAAAACTGTTTTTT. Translation gives CASSFRQGAKKGQGKLFF.

CDR3 residues: CASSLVQAYTEAFF. In nucleotides, the CDR3 is TGTGCCAGCAGCTTGGTGCAGGCATACACTGAAGCTTTCTTT. This chain uses TRBV5-6 with TRBJ1-1; D is unclear. The CDR3 totals 14 residues. The germline gives CDR1 SGHDT, CDR2 YYEEEE. Trimming took off 0 bases at V and 3 bases at J, with 9 bases between the two ends.

The rearrangement uses TRBV11-2 and TRBJ1-5; tentatively, D is TRBD1 (6 bases). The CDR3 is 15 amino acids. Trimming pared 1 base from V and 2 bases from J, leaving 9 bases between. Germline V CDR1 and CDR2: SGHAT, FQNNGV. CDR3 amino acids: CASSLAPGGNQPQHF. The CDR3 DNA follows: TGTGCCAGCAGCTTAGCACCAGGGGGCAATCAGCCCCAGCATTTT.

The V call is TRBV27, the J call TRBJ2-4; 8 bases map to TRBD2. The V and J ends lost 5 bases and 7 bases, in that order; junction bases with no gene match: 10. Germline V gene lookup returns CDR1 MNHEY and CDR2 SMNVEV (reference sequence). This CDR3 is 15 amino acids long. The CDR3 DNA follows: TGTGCCAGCAGTCAACTTAGCGGGGCGGTGAACATTCAGTACTTC. Its translation is CASSQLSGAVNIQYF.

This chain links TRBV5-1 with TRBJ2-5; TRBD1 matches 8 bases. The CDR3 covers 15 residues. J was trimmed by 5 bases and V by 3 bases; bases with no gene match: 9. Germline V gene lookup returns CDR1 SGHRS and CDR2 YFSETQ. CDR3 DNA: TGCGCCAGCAGCTGGGGGACAGGCCGGGTGGAGACCCAGTACTTC. This sequence encodes CASSWGTGRVETQYF.

V usage is TRBV6-1 and J usage is TRBJ1-5, with D unresolved. The CDR3 contains 15 residues. The V and J ends lost 6 bases and 0 bases respectively, with 12 bases between them. Germline loops: CDR1 MNHNS, CDR2 SASEGT. For the CDR3, the DNA is TGTGCCAGCAGGGGCAGGTTTGATAGCAATCAGCCCCAGCATTTT. It codes for CASRGRFDSNQPQHF.

The chain combines TRBV5-6 with TRBJ2-1; 7 nucleotides line up with TRBD1. This CDR3 is 14 amino acids long. The V segment lost 3 bases and the J segment 9 bases; nucleotides outside the gene matches: 9. The germline gives CDR1 SGHDT, CDR2 YYEEEE. The CDR3 sequence is CASSWDSRRTEQFF. CDR3 nucleotides: TGTGCCAGCAGCTGGGACAGTCGTAGGACTGAGCAGTTCTTC.

The chain couples TRBV19 to TRBJ1-1; TRBD1 matches at 8 bases. Germline values: CDR1 LNHDA, CDR2 SQIVND (reference sequence). This CDR3 is 15 amino acids long. The J segment lost 5 bases and the V segment lost 3 bases, leaving 8 bases of the junction unmatched. The CDR3 coding sequence is TGTGCCAGTAGTATGAGGAACAGGGGGAAGACTGAAGCTTTCTTT. Amino acid sequence: CASSMRNRGKTEAFF. Full variable domain (missing parts from reference TRBV19 and TRBJ1-1): DGGITQSPKYLFRKEGQNVTLSCEQNLNHDAMYWYRQDPGQGLRLIYYSQIVNDFQKGDIAEGYSVSREKKESFPLTVTSAQKNPTAFYLCASSMRNRGKTEAFFGQGTRLTVV.

The chain combines TRBV6-1 with TRBJ1-6, with D perhaps TRBD1 (6 bases). Germline assignment: CDR1 MNHNS and CDR2 SASEGT. V dropped 3 bases and J dropped 13 bases, with 13 bases sitting between them. This CDR3 has 13 residues. The CDR3 DNA follows: TGTGCCAGCAGTGATGAAGGGGGGGCCCCCCTCCACTTT. The encoded protein is CASSDEGGAPLHF.

The chain joins TRBV5-1 to TRBJ2-7; TRBD1 is a possible D gene (6 bases). CDR1 is SGHRS, CDR2 YFSETQ, per germline. V was trimmed by 0 bases and J by 2 bases, leaving 12 bases between them. This CDR3 has 15 residues. CDR3: CASSLVYRGTYEQYF. For the CDR3, the DNA is TGCGCCAGCAGCTTGGTTTATAGGGGGACCTACGAGCAGTACTTC.

J is TRBJ1-6 and V is TRBV5-1, with D possibly TRBD1 on 5 matching bases. V lost 4 bases to trimming and J lost 7 bases, with 15 bases between them. Germline V gene sequence: CDR1 SGHRS, CDR2 YFSETQ. This CDR3 has 15 residues. The CDR3 sequence is CASSLSGGENSPLHF. As DNA, the CDR3 is TGCGCCAGCAGCCTCTCCGGGGGTGAAAATTCACCCCTCCACTTT.

This clone was seen only once. The rearrangement uses TRBV11-2 and TRBJ1-1, with TRBD1 as a possible D gene (5 bases). Trimming cost V 5 bases and J 0 bases, with 16 bases left between them. CDR3 length: 16 amino acids. Per germline, CDR1 SGHAT and CDR2 FQNNGV. The CDR3 DNA is TGTGCCAGCAGCCCCGGGACTGAAGTAATGAACACTGAAGCTTTCTTT. Its translation: CASSPGTEVMNTEAFF.

The chain couples TRBV2 to TRBJ1-1; unclear D gene. Germline-derived CDR1 and CDR2 are SNHLY and FYNNEI. V lost 3 bases and J lost 5, with 13 bases in between. This CDR3 region has 14 residues. The DNA of the CDR3 is TGTGCCAGCAGTGAGGACGGGGATGAGACTGAAGCTTTCTTT. As protein: CASSEDGDETEAFF.

This chain uses TRBV19 with TRBJ2-3; TRBD2 is a possible D gene (5 bases). Germline V CDR1 and CDR2: LNHDA, SQIVND (reference sequence). Trimming removed 5 bases at V and 1 base at J, with 10 bases between. This CDR3 region has 14 residues. CDR3 sequence reads: CASSPRTCTDTQYF. CDR3 nucleotide sequence: TGTGCCAGTAGTCCCCGGACTTGCACAGATACGCAGTATTTT.

This sequence joins TRBV7-9 and TRBJ1-2; TRBD1 matches at 9 bases. The CDR3 spans 16 residues. The V segment lost 5 bases and the J segment 5 bases; nucleotides outside the gene matches: 12. Germline V gives CDR1 SEHNR, CDR2 FQNEAQ (reference sequence). CDR3 coding DNA: TGTGCCAGCAGCCCAGGCGGTGGGACAGGGTCATATGGCTACACCTTC. Its protein product is CASSPGGGTGSYGYTF.

The chain is built from TRBV18 and TRBJ2-7, with D tentatively TRBD1 (5 bases). With 3 bases removed from V and 2 bases from J, the gap between germline ends came to 8 bases. Germline assignment: CDR1 KGHSH and CDR2 LQKENI. This CDR3 comprises 13 residues. The CDR3 sequence: CASSPTDTYEQYF. The DNA for the CDR3 is TGTGCCAGCTCACCGACAGACACCTACGAGCAGTACTTC.

This clone was recorded only once. The chain employs TRBV4-3 and TRBJ2-5; D is possibly TRBD2 (6 bases). The CDR3 sequence is 16 residues long. Trimming stripped 1 base from V and 0 bases from J, with 12 bases between. Germline loops: CDR1 LGHNA, CDR2 YSLEER. CDR3 sequence: CASSQGRGRYQETQYF. As DNA, the CDR3 is TGCGCCAGCAGCCAAGGACGGGGGAGGTACCAAGAGACCCAGTACTTC.

This sequence joins TRBV5-6 and TRBJ1-5, with 10 bases that match TRBD1. From germline, CDR1 is SGHDT and CDR2 YYEEEE. This CDR3 spans 17 amino acids. V was clipped by 6 bases and J by 4 bases; unmatched bases: 13. Here the CDR3 DNA reads TGTGCCAGCACCACGGGCCGGGACAGGGGACGAAATCAGCCCCAGCATTTT. Residues: CASTTGRDRGRNQPQHF.